This T cell receptor beta chain was identified during a study of PD-1 blockade in classical Hodgkin lymphoma. Time point indicated: cycle 4 day 1 (C4D1), after less than seven weeks of nivolumab. There was relapse after autologous stem cell transplantation in every patient, and there was variation in brentuximab vedotin exposure. Study-wide points: Nivolumab starters within 1 year of ASCT were excluded. Those achieving complete response showed baseline diversity like newly diagnosed patients. Prior therapy or disease activity may underlie the repertoire differences, whose causes remain undefined.

Repertoires were generated with immunoSEQ multiplex PCR, while TCRdb's copy carries only in-frame clones and drops some. The table has roughly 21,000 clones, around 85% seen once. Note on this clone: Its antigen is as yet unknown.

Germline lookup yields CDR1 LGHNA and CDR2 YSLEER. The germline V and J ends were trimmed by 3 bases and 2 bases, with 17 bases remaining between them. The CDR3 extends over 18 amino acids. V is TRBV4-3 and J is TRBJ2-6; D is possibly TRBD1 (6 bases). The starting material was peripheral blood mononuclear cells (PBMCs), obtained before the fourth cycle of nivolumab. This clonotype was obtained from a human donor with classical Hodgkin lymphoma. The DNA of the CDR3 is TGCGCCAGCAGCCAGCAGAGCCCAGGGGATGCTGGGGCCAACGTCCTGACTTTC. This codes for CASSQQSPGDAGANVLTF.